The sequence of this TCR beta chain was determined in a study of T cells in Graves' hyperthyroidism and ophthalmopathy. Study as a whole: Peripheral blood collection took place at initial diagnosis, before any treatment.

Germline assignment: CDR1 MNHEY and CDR2 SMNVEV (reference sequence). V lost 2 bases, J lost 7 bases, and 14 bases stayed unmatched. The CDR3 runs to 18 residues. This clonotype occurred a few times. RNA transcripts served as the template for amplifying TCR beta CDR3 regions. TCR CDR3 regions were first amplified by RT-PCR with HTBI primers. TCRdb reprocessed the multiplex PCR reads with MiXCR, giving one entry per CDR3 protein. Of approximately 530,000 distinct CDR3 sequences listed, 15% to 20% are singletons. Exclusion followed for patients with uncontrolled infection, other autoimmune disease, pregnancy or lactation.

The TCR originated in a man aged 40-49 years with Graves' ophthalmopathy. This chain connects TRBV27 to TRBJ2-2; 9 bases agree with TRBD2. The material sequenced was blood. The CDR3 here is CASSLGGLALGIGGELFF. The CDR3 bases are TGTGCCAGCAGTTTAGGGGGACTAGCTTTGGGTATTGGCGGGGAGCTGTTTTTT.